The 14 T cell receptor beta chains in this list originate from one sample, sequenced in a study of identical twins. MiXCR, applied by TCRdb to the 5' RACE reads, yields one record per CDR3 protein. The sample contains approximately 350,000 distinct CDR3 sequences, 9% to 15% of which appear only once. The same sample was also studied in work on yellow fever vaccine responses in identical twins.

Sequenced sample: CD8+ T cells sorted from blood. Source of these receptors: a woman aged 18-29 years in good health.

The CDR3 spells CSVESGTGRHYGYTF. Here the CDR3 DNA reads TGCAGCGTTGAATCCGGGACAGGGCGTCACTATGGCTACACCTTC. The chain couples TRBV29-1 to TRBJ1-2, with 9 nucleotides matching TRBD1. This CDR3 contains 15 residues. The V gene's germline CDR1 is SQVTM and CDR2 ANQGSEA. The V and J ends lost 2 bases and 3 bases, in that order; junction bases with no gene match: 7.

J is TRBJ1-5 and V is TRBV4-1; D is unresolved. The CDR3 extends over 14 amino acids. Per the germline V gene, CDR1 is MGHRA and CDR2 is YSYEKL. The V end was cut by 4 bases, the J end by 11 bases, with 18 bases between. The CDR3 region is CASSLSREVEAQHF. In DNA form, the CDR3 reads TGCGCCAGCAGCCTCTCGAGGGAAGTAGAAGCCCAGCATTTT.

This clonotype was observed a few times. The chain employs TRBV2 and TRBJ2-1; D uncertain. V shed 3 bases and J shed 3 bases, with 15 bases lying between them. Germline loops: CDR1 SNHLY, CDR2 FYNNEI. The length of the CDR3 is 16 residues. This chain's CDR3 is CASSDLGGNVYNEQFF. CDR3 in DNA: TGTGCCAGCAGTGATCTTGGTGGGAATGTCTACAATGAGCAGTTCTTC.

This clonotype was detected a few times. The chain combines TRBV7-9 with TRBJ2-2; D might be TRBD1 (6 bases). This CDR3 is 13 amino acids long. Germline V CDR1 and CDR2: SEHNR, FQNEAQ (reference sequence). V lost 6 bases to trimming and J lost 2 bases, with 7 bases between them. CDR3: CASRQGNTGELFF. CDR3 nucleotides: TGTGCCAGCAGACAGGGAAACACCGGGGAGCTGTTTTTT.

The V call is TRBV12-3 or TRBV12-4, the J call TRBJ2-1, with a tentative D call TRBD2 (5 bases). The V end was cut by 6 bases, the J end by 8 bases, with 11 bases between. The length of the CDR3 is 12 residues. The DNA of the CDR3 is TGTGCCAGCAGATCTAGCAGCGATGAGCAGTTCTTC. The encoded protein is CASRSSSDEQFF.

Ten or more counts support this clonotype. The chain uses TRBV7-9 and TRBJ1-2, with D maybe TRBD1 (6 bases). CDR1 is SEHNR and CDR2 is FQNEAQ in the germline V gene (reference sequence). The CDR3 runs 15 residues. The germline V and J ends were trimmed by 8 bases and 0 bases, with 16 bases remaining between them. The CDR3 DNA reads as TGTGCCAGCGAGAACGGACAGTCCTCTAACTATGGCTACACCTTC. This codes for CASENGQSSNYGYTF.

The DNA of the CDR3 is TGCAGCGTTGAAGGGGGGACAGGGGGCATCGCAGATACGCAGTATTTT. Its protein product is CSVEGGTGGIADTQYF. This chain links TRBV29-1 with TRBJ2-3, with TRBD1 identical over 12 bases. Germline CDR1 SQVTM, CDR2 ANQGSEA. Trimming removed 1 base from V and 4 bases from J; junction bases left unmatched: 6. This CDR3 comprises 16 residues.

This clonotype has ten or more counts. V is TRBV7-9 and J is TRBJ1-1; D is perhaps TRBD1 (5 bases). Germline assignment: CDR1 SEHNR and CDR2 FQNEAQ (reference sequence). The CDR3 is 14 residues long. Trimming shortened V by 6 bases and J by 1 base, and 12 bases separated the two germline ends. The CDR3 spells CASSGAAGNTEAFF. CDR3 nucleotide sequence: TGTGCCAGCAGTGGGGCCGCGGGGAACACTGAAGCTTTCTTT.

There are a few counts of this clonotype. The chain has TRBV6-5 and TRBJ2-1, with a tentative D call TRBD2 (6 bases). The germline V and J ends were trimmed by 3 bases and 5 bases, with 14 bases remaining between them. Per the germline V gene, CDR1 is MNHEY and CDR2 is SVGAGI. The CDR3 is 15 residues long. The CDR3: CASSYFRDSDNEQFF. CDR3 bases: TGTGCCAGCAGTTATTTCCGGGACTCAGACAATGAGCAGTTCTTC.

The sample holds a few counts of this clonotype. The CDR3 DNA reads as TGTGCCAGCAGCCGGGACAGACTCCCAGATACGCAGTATTTT. This codes for CASSRDRLPDTQYF. The chain combines TRBV7-2 with TRBJ2-3; TRBD1 matches at 7 bases. The CDR3 consists of 14 residues. The germline gives CDR1 SGHTA, CDR2 FQGNSA. Unmatched junction bases numbered 6, after V lost 5 bases and J lost 4 bases.

This clonotype came up a few times. V and J are TRBV28 and TRBJ2-5; a weak D match, TRBD2 (7 bases). Trimming left V 2 bases short and J 5 bases short, with 15 bases between. The CDR3 totals 15 residues. The V gene's germline CDR1 is MDHEN and CDR2 SYDVKM. CDR3 sequence reads: CASSLRGGGIETQYF. The DNA for the CDR3 is TGTGCCAGCAGTTTACGAGGGGGGGGTATCGAGACCCAGTACTTC.

This clonotype was counted between two and nine times. The chain recombines TRBV2 with TRBJ2-7; D is undetermined. The CDR3 has 18 amino acids. V was trimmed by 3 bases and J by 0 bases, leaving 21 bases between them. CDR1 SNHLY and CDR2 FYNNEI come from the germline V gene. CDR3 DNA: TGTGCCAGCAGTGATGTGGGTCCCCCGGCTTCCAGCTCCTACGAGCAGTACGTC. The encoded protein is CASSDVGPPASSSYEQYV.

This chain connects TRBV7-6 to TRBJ2-5, with unresolved D. This CDR3 has 14 amino acids. Per germline, CDR1 SGHVS and CDR2 FNYEAQ. Trimming removed 1 base at V and 1 base at J, with 7 bases between. CDR3 loop: CASSLGRFQETQYF. DNA of the CDR3: TGTGCCAGCAGCTTAGGACGCTTCCAAGAGACCCAGTACTTC.

J is TRBJ2-3 and V is TRBV5-1; a weak D match, TRBD2 (6 bases). The germline V gene has CDR1 SGHRS and CDR2 YFSETQ. The CDR3 length is 14 residues. Trimming pared 1 base from V and 4 bases from J, leaving 10 bases between. The CDR3 DNA is TGCGCCAGCAGCTTGCGGGAGTACCCAGATACGCAGTATTTT. The encoded protein is CASSLREYPDTQYF.